Shown below are 26 T cell receptor beta chains from a single sample sequenced in a study of cytomegalovirus exposure and HLA in healthy donors. Primers included in the PCR were 60 Vbeta and 13 Jbeta primers. Using immunoSEQ multiplex PCR, the repertoire was profiled, and TCRdb retains in-frame clones only, with some absent. This sample has around 110,000 clones, with roughly 80% found just once. Specimen: PBMCs. These receptors were collected from a man aged 50 to 60 in good health and CMV-seronegative.

In this sample, this clone turned up a few times. The junction differs from germline at one of its ends, possibly a read error. The genes are TRBV7-9 and TRBJ1-2, with 7 bases that match TRBD1. The CDR3 consists of 12 residues. Germline CDR1 is SEHNR and CDR2 is FQNEAQ (reference sequence). The CDR3 region has the DNA TGTTCCAGCAGCTTAGGGGGCCTTGGCTACACCTTC. Its protein product is CSSSLGGLGYTF.

The CDR3 region has the DNA TGTGCCAGCAGCTTAGCCGGGAACTATGGCTACACCTTC. Translating gives CASSLAGNYGYTF. The V call is TRBV7-9, the J call TRBJ1-2; D not resolved. V was shortened by 0 bases and J by 2 bases, with 4 bases between the two germline ends. The germline V gene has CDR1 SEHNR and CDR2 FQNEAQ (reference sequence). This CDR3 is 13 amino acids long.

This chain uses TRBV11-2 with TRBJ2-5, with D maybe TRBD2 (5 bases). CDR1 SGHAT and CDR2 FQNNGV come from the germline V gene. This CDR3 region has 16 residues. The germline V and J ends were trimmed by 5 bases and 4 bases, with 20 bases remaining between them. CDR3 in amino acids: CASSEGTVEVRETQYF. CDR3 sequence (DNA): TGTGCCAGCAGCGAGGGTACGGTGGAGGTACGAGAGACCCAGTACTTC.

The genes are TRBV10-1 and TRBJ1-1; 10 nucleotides align to TRBD1. The CDR3 has 15 residues. The V gene's germline CDR1 is WNHNN and CDR2 SYGVQD (reference sequence). With V trimmed by 6 bases and J by 4 bases, 8 bases remained unmatched. CDR3 amino acids: CASSDRQGARTEAFF. CDR3 coding DNA: TGCGCCAGCAGCGACCGACAGGGGGCGCGCACTGAAGCTTTCTTT.

This chain connects TRBV2 to TRBJ2-2; no reliable D call. V dropped 2 bases and J dropped 4 bases, with 8 bases sitting between them. The CDR3 is made up of 14 amino acids. In germline, CDR1 is SNHLY, CDR2 FYNNEI. CDR3 sequence: CASSESTVTGELFF. The DNA of the CDR3 is TGTGCCAGCAGTGAATCTACGGTCACCGGGGAGCTGTTTTTT.

The rearrangement links TRBV5-1 to TRBJ1-2, with 7 bases matching TRBD1. This CDR3 spans 14 amino acids. Trimming at V came to 3 bases and at J to 5 bases, leaving 7 bases not matched to a gene. CDR1 and CDR2 (germline): SGHRS, YFSETQ. The CDR3 coding sequence is TGCGCCAGCAGCTCGTCCCAGGGGGGATATGGCTACACCTTC. The encoded protein is CASSSSQGGYGYTF.

A single count supports this clone. V and J are TRBV6-1 and TRBJ1-6; 10 bases align to TRBD1. Germline lookup yields CDR1 MNHNS and CDR2 SASEGT. With V trimmed by 0 bases and J by 9 bases, 8 bases remained unmatched. The CDR3 is 17 residues long. The CDR3 coding sequence is TGTGCCAGCAGTGAAGCGTCGGGGGGACAGGGGTCTTCACCCCTCCACTTT. Its protein product is CASSEASGGQGSSPLHF.

V is TRBV19 and J is TRBJ2-3; D gene ambiguous. The CDR3 consists of 16 residues. The V end was cut by 1 base, the J end by 0 bases, with 11 bases between. Looked up from germline, CDR1 is LNHDA and CDR2 is SQIVND (reference sequence). CDR3 sequence reads: CASSIADTPSTDTQYF. In DNA, the CDR3 is TGTGCCAGTAGTATAGCCGACACCCCTAGCACAGATACGCAGTATTTT.

The CDR3: CASSRAGDHGELFF. CDR3 DNA: TGTGCCAGCAGCCGAGCGGGGGATCACGGGGAGCTGTTTTTT. This chain joins TRBV14 and TRBJ2-2, with 8 bases aligning to TRBD2. The CDR3 consists of 14 residues. With V trimmed by 4 bases and J by 7 bases, 5 bases remained unmatched. Germline CDR1 is SGHDN and CDR2 is FVKESK.

The chain uses TRBV6-4 and TRBJ2-3, with TRBD2 matching 9 bases. Germline assignment: CDR1 MRHNA and CDR2 SNTAGT. This CDR3 has 15 residues. V lost 3 bases and J lost 2; bases outside the gene matches: 3. For the CDR3, the DNA is TGTGCCAGCAGTGAAGGCGGGGGGGACACAGATACGCAGTATTTT. This codes for CASSEGGGDTDTQYF.

This chain uses TRBV10-3 with TRBJ1-1, with 9 nucleotides matching TRBD1. CDR3 size: 13 residues. The V segment lost 7 bases and the J segment 5 bases; nucleotides outside the gene matches: 5. CDR1 ENHRY and CDR2 SYGVKD come from the germline V gene. CDR3 protein: CAIMGQGYTEAFF. The DNA of the CDR3 is TGTGCCATCATGGGACAGGGATATACTGAAGCTTTCTTT.

The V gene is TRBV18, the J gene TRBJ1-1; D call uncertain. The V gene lost 2 bases and the J gene lost 4 bases, with 14 bases spanning the gap. The CDR3 is 15 residues long. Per the germline V gene, CDR1 is KGHSH and CDR2 is LQKENI. Here the CDR3 reads CASSPGTPRGTEAFF. CDR3 in DNA: TGTGCCAGCTCACCAGGTACCCCCCGAGGCACTGAAGCTTTCTTT.

This clone has more than one count but fewer than ten. The chain uses TRBV19 and TRBJ1-5; tentatively, D is TRBD1 (6 bases). The CDR3 covers 14 residues. V lost 7 bases, J lost 0 bases, and 10 bases lay in between. Germline-derived CDR1 and CDR2 are LNHDA and SQIVND (reference sequence). For the CDR3, the DNA is TGTGCCAGTAACTACAGGGATAGCAATCAGCCCCAGCATTTT. Protein sequence: CASNYRDSNQPQHF. Complete variable domain (other parts from reference TRBV19 and TRBJ1-5): DGGITQSPKYLFRKEGQNVTLSCEQNLNHDAMYWYRQDPGQGLRLIYYSQIVNDFQKGDIAEGYSVSREKKESFPLTVTSAQKNPTAFYLCASNYRDSNQPQHFGDGTRLSIL.

The V gene is TRBV19, the J gene TRBJ1-5, with D possibly being TRBD1 (5 bases). CDR3 length: 18 residues. Germline V gene sequence: CDR1 LNHDA, CDR2 SQIVND (reference sequence). V was pared by 5 bases and J by 3 bases, with 23 bases between. CDR3 sequence reads: CASSATGLQTKSNQPQHF. The CDR3 region has the DNA TGTGCCAGTAGTGCTACGGGACTCCAAACCAAGTCCAATCAGCCCCAGCATTTT.

This chain connects TRBV6-5 to TRBJ1-4; D is ambiguous. CDR1 and CDR2 (germline): MNHEY, SVGAGI. This CDR3 is 12 amino acids long. The V end lost 6 bases, the J end lost 8 bases, and 10 bases lay between the germline ends. CDR3 coding DNA: TGTGCCAGCAGATCTACCACGGAAAAACTGTTTTTT. Translated, it gives CASRSTTEKLFF.

The genes are TRBV5-1 and TRBJ2-5, with TRBD1 matching 7 bases. The ends lost 0 bases at V and 0 bases at J; junction bases unmatched: 14. The CDR3 is 19 amino acids. The germline CDR1 and CDR2 sequences are SGHRS and YFSETQ. The CDR3 spells CASSLVGTASLLYQETQYF. The CDR3 DNA follows: TGCGCCAGCAGCTTGGTTGGGACAGCTAGCCTACTGTACCAAGAGACCCAGTACTTC.

Here the CDR3 DNA reads TGTGCCAGCAGTTCTTACAGGGTGAATCAGCCCCAGCATTTT. Protein product: CASSSYRVNQPQHF. This rearrangement joins TRBV6-1 to TRBJ1-5; possibly TRBD1 for D (6 bases). CDR3 length: 14 amino acids. Germline CDR1 reads MNHNS; CDR2 reads SASEGT. V was trimmed by 5 bases and J by 4 bases, leaving 12 bases between them.

V is TRBV25-1 and J is TRBJ1-2, with 7 bases identical to TRBD1. V lost 4 bases and J lost 4; bases outside the gene matches: 9. Germline values: CDR1 MGHDK, CDR2 SYGVNS. CDR3 length equals 15 residues. This CDR3 reads CASSAQTGTVYGYTF. The CDR3 DNA reads as TGTGCCAGCAGTGCCCAAACCGGGACAGTCTATGGCTACACCTTC.

This clone was counted a single time. J is TRBJ2-5 and V is TRBV5-6; no definite D call. V lost 0 bases and J lost 5, with 8 bases in between. Germline V gene lookup returns CDR1 SGHDT and CDR2 YYEEEE. The CDR3 has 13 amino acids. The CDR3 sequence: CASSLGRKETQYF. CDR3 DNA: TGTGCCAGCAGCTTGGGGAGAAAGGAGACCCAGTACTTC.

The rearrangement uses TRBV15 and TRBJ2-1; the D gene is possibly TRBD1 (6 bases). Per the germline V gene, CDR1 is LNHNV and CDR2 is YYDKDF (reference sequence). CDR3 length: 15 residues. V dropped 5 bases and J dropped 5 bases, with 16 bases sitting between them. CDR3 residues: CATSSQGRGDNEQFF. The CDR3 region has the DNA TGTGCCACCAGCTCCCAGGGCAGGGGTGACAATGAGCAGTTCTTC.

V usage is TRBV2 and J usage is TRBJ1-1; a possible D gene is TRBD1 (5 bases). CDR3 length equals 12 residues. Germline loops: CDR1 SNHLY, CDR2 FYNNEI. V was shortened by 3 bases and J by 10 bases, with 12 bases between the two germline ends. The CDR3 nucleotides read TGTGCCAGCAGTGACCCGTCTGGGGCAGCTTTCTTT. Amino acids: CASSDPSGAAFF.

This chain connects TRBV5-4 to TRBJ2-4, with D possibly being TRBD1 (7 bases). This CDR3 contains 16 residues. V shed 4 bases and J shed 1 base, with 15 bases lying between them. In germline, CDR1 is SGHNT, CDR2 YYREEE (reference sequence). The DNA for the CDR3 is TGTGCCAGCAGCGGAGGGACAGACCGGGCCAAAAACATTCAGTACTTC. Protein product: CASSGGTDRAKNIQYF.

This clone appeared once. Other DNA sequences in the sample encode the same CDR3. This chain uses TRBV4-1 with TRBJ2-1; tentative D call: TRBD1 (5 bases). CDR1 is MGHRA and CDR2 is YSYEKL in the germline V gene. The CDR3 length is 15 residues. Trimming pared 1 base from V and 3 bases from J, leaving 10 bases between. CDR3 protein: CASSQGQGNYNEQFF. For the CDR3, the DNA is TGCGCCAGCAGCCAAGGGCAGGGAAACTACAATGAGCAGTTCTTC.

The V gene is TRBV27, the J gene TRBJ1-5; TRBD1 is a possible D gene (5 bases). Trimming removed 5 bases at V and 3 bases at J, with 14 bases between. The CDR3 contains 15 residues. Germline V lookup: CDR1 MNHEY, CDR2 SMNVEV (reference sequence). This CDR3 reads CASSTWGDINQPQHF. Written as DNA, the CDR3 is TGTGCCAGCAGTACCTGGGGGGATATCAATCAGCCCCAGCATTTT.

The rearrangement uses TRBV7-9 and TRBJ1-4; D unclear. The ends were cut back, 5 bases at V and 3 bases at J, with 10 bases in the middle. This CDR3 comprises 14 residues. Germline CDR1 is SEHNR and CDR2 is FQNEAQ (reference sequence). CDR3 protein: CASSPGYPNEKLFF. In DNA form, the CDR3 reads TGTGCCAGCAGCCCAGGATACCCTAATGAAAAACTGTTTTTT.

The chain carries TRBV7-2 and TRBJ2-3; TRBD1 matches 9 bases. V was pared by 1 base and J by 5 bases, with 4 bases of the junction left unmatched. The CDR3 spans 15 residues. Germline assignment: CDR1 SGHTA and CDR2 FQGNSA. CDR3 region: CASSLEDRGLDTQYF. The DNA of the CDR3 is TGTGCCAGCAGCTTAGAAGACAGGGGGTTAGATACGCAGTATTTT.